This T cell receptor (beta chain) originates from a study of cytomegalovirus exposure and HLA in healthy donors (dated by TCRdb to the late 2010s). About the full investigation: An earlier analysis of approximately 590 of the donors reported roughly 270 Gb of sequence data and 100 million to 140 million unique TCR beta sequences from roughly 180 million T cells. An early release covering about 600 HLA-typed donors comprised roughly 300 gigabases of sequencing data and tens of millions of unique TCR sequences. Of the approximately 400 genotyped donors, 81% fell in the genetic ancestry cluster associated with self-reported Caucasian donors. The study aimed to test whether signatures of past pathogen exposure could be identified by cataloging public T cell receptors. The study used immunosequencing to profile the T cell repertoires of 670 or so subjects and linked those repertoires to cytomegalovirus serostatus. A separate validation cohort of roughly 130 different subjects was used in addition to the approximately 700-subject first cohort. High-throughput TCR immunosequencing, statistical association of individual TCRs with disease status, and machine learning were combined to predict cytomegalovirus infection status. A later analysis re-examined previously published TCR beta repertoires from 600 to 700 donors and added high-resolution HLA genotyping to investigate patterns of TCR occurrence. The later analysis used no new phenotypic data to find candidate immune exposures, relying instead on TCR beta sequences and their occurrence across donors. To decide whether each TCR beta V gene segment behaved as functional or pseudogenic, an earlier analysis of approximately 600 of the donors relied on high-throughput TCR beta sequencing. Donor age, sex, ethnicity and CMV serostatus were compiled together with the repertoire data. A later genetic analysis took genome-wide SNP genotypes for about 55% of the 666 donors and used that subset as a discovery cohort. Every discovery cohort repertoire had been produced on one sequencing platform. HLA typing covered class I and class II loci at four-digit resolution. The number of donors typed differed by locus, with 629-630 for A, B, C, DRB1 and DQB1, approximately 500 for DQA1, over 600 for DPA1, and 400 to 490 for DPB1. About five DR-DQ haplotypes were treated as single units for association and clustering because of strong linkage in the cohort. Among roughly 400 genotyped donors of the cohort, an average of roughly 230,000 unique TCR beta nucleotide sequences was sequenced per donor, of which about 18% were non-productive. The full study reports these points: Immune exposure information for the cohort was limited to CMV serostatus. A total of around 150 TCR beta chains were listed by the study as associated with cytomegalovirus. In vitro tests confirmed that a few of the cytomegalovirus-associated TCR beta chains recognize cytomegalovirus antigens. A later analysis found that most CMV-associated TCR beta chains appeared HLA-restricted, with HLA associations seemingly driven largely by CMV exposure. Most TCR sequences were observed very rarely across donors, whereas some public TCRs were present in many individuals. A group of highly shared sequence variants was considered likely to be a technical artifact of the sequencing pipeline. A later genetic analysis associated a missense DCLRE1C variant with V-gene and J-gene trimming of TCR beta chains, and an independent cohort replicated the association. Broadly in line with IMGT annotations, most TCR beta V segments showed up in productive rearrangements about 90% or about 30% of the time in an earlier analysis of about 500 of the donors. The 87-base-pair reads could not distinguish some IMGT-functional V segments, including TRBV6-2 and TRBV6-3, so those segments were excluded. The authors suggested that the approach could potentially be extended to other disease states and immunological phenotypes. A later analysis associated about 17,000 TCR beta sequences with specific HLA alleles at a false discovery rate of 0.05. In a later analysis, several top co-occurrence clusters were reported to appear linked to parvovirus B19, influenza, CMV and Epstein-Barr virus. Linkage disequilibrium might explain the correlated functional status among segregating V segments, but an unknown experimental factor could not be ruled out. Presence/absence analyses assumed roughly uniform sequencing depth across donors, an assumption that may not hold. In a later analysis, HLA-associated TCR beta chains showed more clonal expansion and lower generation probabilities than non-associated chains that were equally common. A further reported finding was that TCR beta sequences accurately predicted the HLA-A and HLA-B alleles for most subjects in the first cohort. Cytomegalovirus status was reported to be diagnosed by the classifier with high specificity and sensitivity in both the original and validation cohorts. When HLA alleles, especially DR and DQ, strongly co-occurred, TCR associations were difficult to assign to individual alleles. According to a later analysis, TCR association rates differed among HLA loci, with DRB1 alleles showing the most associated TCRs and HLA-C alleles showing the fewest. Because HLA typing was missing for some donors at each locus, association tests included only the typed subset. Because counts were too low, 15 to 20 rarely observed V segments, including chromosome 9 orphons, were left out of the earlier analysis of 500 to 750 of the donors. Only TCR beta chains were sequenced in this cohort, and the absence of alpha or paired-chain data limited detectable features. In a later genetic analysis, fewer N-insertions in productive TCRs were reported among donors in an Asian-associated ancestry cluster than the approximately 630-donor mean.

The cohort comprised fewer than 750 healthy bone marrow donors. All cohort members were sampled while nominally healthy, although unrecorded immune exposures were likely present. The donor was CMV seropositive and was included in the group of 289 seropositive cohort members. Each donor provided a peripheral blood sample, and peripheral blood mononuclear cells were used for TCR beta sequencing. Genomic DNA extraction from the blood cell samples was performed with the Qiagen DNeasy Blood Extraction Kit. CDR1 and CDR2, looked up from the germline V gene, are SGHAT and FQNNGV. V is cut by 5 bases and J by 3 bases, and the space between the germline ends is 17 bases. The CDR3 goes from the cysteine to the phenylalanine over 15 residues. Just CDR3 DNA is preserved here, 45 bases in frame from base 1. This clone occurred once. Its antigen is not yet known. Per-nucleotide qualities are absent, and no much larger clonotype sits a single base away.

Library generation was performed with the immunoSEQ multiplex PCR assay. The multiplex PCR relied on a mix of 60 forward primers for TCR Vbeta segments and 13 reverse primers for TCR Jbeta segments. The CDR3 region of rearranged TCR beta genes was amplified from genomic DNA by a multiplex PCR assay. The amplified TCR beta libraries were sequenced on the Illumina HiSeq System as 87-base-pair reads. In the original analysis: In a later analysis, around 80 million unique TCR beta chains were counted across the approximately 640 repertoires, and about 9.9 million of these chains were shared by at least two donors. To remove PCR and sequencing errors, raw reads were error-corrected and collapsed into unique sequences using a nearest-neighbor algorithm that merged closely related sequences. V, D and J gene segments were assigned by aligning CDR3 sequences to IMGT reference sequences. For a sequence to be retained, at least a six-nucleotide match to both a V gene segment and a J gene segment was required. Rearrangements were classified as productive when the CDR3 lacked stop codons and remained in frame with V and J, and all other rearrangements were classified as non-productive. CDR3 was defined according to IMGT convention as the region running from the second conserved V-encoded cysteine to the conserved J-encoded phenylalanine. In an earlier analysis of around 600 of the donors, sequences lacking an unambiguous match to a single V gene segment were excluded. In an earlier analysis of 500 to 750 of the donors, V segments were called functional above 56.7% productive rearrangements and were called segregating when the between-donor standard deviation exceeded 5%. A statistical classification framework was built for diagnosing cytomegalovirus status from the catalog of TCR beta chain sequences. In a later analysis, V and J genes were assigned by comparing TCR nucleotide sequences against IMGT/GENE-DB human TR gene sequences. Using the TCRdist pipeline, a later analysis assigned CDR3 sequences along with most-parsimonious VDJ recombination scenarios. In a later analysis, each TCR beta chain was defined by its CDR3 amino acid sequence together with its V-gene family, and reads lacking a unique V-gene family were excluded. To address suspected cross-contamination and a sequencing artifact, a later analysis removed several hundred highly shared, low-generation-probability nucleotide sequences. In a later analysis, a clonal expansion index was calculated for each public chain from normalized within-repertoire ranks of inferred template counts. A later analysis computed generation probabilities with a VDJ recombination model fitted to out-of-frame rearrangements, and checked the results against IGoR. Hypergeometric tests were used in a later analysis to score TCR-TCR, TCR-HLA and TCR-CMV co-occurrence, with a repertoire-size bias correction applied to the TCR pairs. False discovery rates were estimated in a later analysis by permuting HLA or CMV assignments 20 times. In a later analysis, co-occurring TCRs were grouped with DBSCAN, and TCRdist sequence similarity was added when clustering was performed within HLA-allele-positive subsets. Co-occurrence clustering excluded repertoires with fewer than 30,000 or more than 120,000 public chains, plus five with anomalous nucleotide sharing. The table comes from immuneACCESS by way of TCRdb, which keeps in-frame sequences with V and J called. Part of the clones is missing from these tables; in studies checked, under half for an unresolved V gene and the rest for unknown reasons. Clonal size and the V and J genes are those of that table, whereas D and trimming came from the DNA. The sample contains roughly 200,000 clones, about 84% of them found a single time. The ten largest clones add up to 14% of the sample.

The rearrangement joined TRBV11-2 to TRBJ2-7; the D gene is perhaps TRBD1, on 7 matching bases. Sequencing used PBMCs. The TCR originated in a young woman in good health and CMV-seropositive. The sequence in DNA is TGTGCCAGCAGCGCCAGCGCGGGACAGAGCTACGAGCAGTACTTC. Translated, this gives CASSASAGQSYEQYF.